This T cell receptor (beta chain) came from a study of T cell responses to AZD1222 COVID-19 vaccine. Remarks on this clone: Antigen specificity is unknown.

The CDR3 runs 15 residues. Germline values: CDR1 SGHNT, CDR2 YYREEE (reference sequence). V lost 2 bases and J 1 base, leaving 12 bases between the germline ends. Findings and limits, study-wide: Among AZD1222 vaccinees, only five to seven were seropositive at baseline.

Produced via immunoSEQ multiplex PCR; TCRdb's table is partial and in-frame only. The sample contains more than 120,000 clones, roughly nine tenths of which appear only once. The J gene is TRBJ2-5, the V gene TRBV5-4; D uncertain. The TCR comes from an adult who received the AZD1222 COVID-19 vaccine. The material sequenced was peripheral blood, taken 28 days after the second AZD1222 dose. CDR3: CASSLETYVQETQYF. The CDR3 nucleotides read TGTGCCAGCAGCTTAGAGACCTACGTCCAAGAGACCCAGTACTTC.